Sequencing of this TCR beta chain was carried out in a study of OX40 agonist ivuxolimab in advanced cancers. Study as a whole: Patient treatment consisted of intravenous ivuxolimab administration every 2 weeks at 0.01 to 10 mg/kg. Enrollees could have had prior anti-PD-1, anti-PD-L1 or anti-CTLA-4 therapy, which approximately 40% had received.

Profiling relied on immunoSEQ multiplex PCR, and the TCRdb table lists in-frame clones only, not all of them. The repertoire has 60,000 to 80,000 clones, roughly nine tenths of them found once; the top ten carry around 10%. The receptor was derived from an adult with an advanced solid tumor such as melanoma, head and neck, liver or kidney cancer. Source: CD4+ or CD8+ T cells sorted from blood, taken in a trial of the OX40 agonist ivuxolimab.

CDR3 sequence (DNA): TGTGCCAGCAGCCGGACTAGCGGGACTTCCTACAATGAGCAGTTCTTC. Its protein product is CASSRTSGTSYNEQFF. The chain joins TRBV9 to TRBJ2-1, with 12 bases fitting TRBD2. Germline V gene data show CDR1 as SGDLS and CDR2 as YYNGEE. CDR3 length: 16 amino acids. J lost 1 base, V lost 4 bases, and 3 bases had no gene match.